The rows below give T cell receptor beta chains drawn from one sample of a study of blood T cell repertoires in COVID-19. Method: immunoSEQ multiplex PCR; TCRdb's copy keeps in-frame clones and lacks some. The data contain approximately 60,000 clones, roughly nine tenths of them seen just once; the ten biggest clones take up under 25%. Sequencing was carried out using peripheral blood. The receptors derive from a woman of 80 years or more with COVID-19, enrolled during active disease. Each CDR3 is given with its conserved first and last residue. D genes are given only for firm matches. A row's size may be missing; if present it is once, few, many or a size class.

V gene	J gene	D gene	clone size	CDR3 DNA	CDR3 protein
TRBV9	TRBJ2-3	TRBD2	once	TGTGCCAGCAGCGTAGGCGGAGCGGGGGGCACAGATACGCAGTATTTT	CASSVGGAGGTDTQYF
TRBV5-1	TRBJ2-7	TRBD2	-	TGCGCCAGCAGCTTCGACGCCGGGGGGGACGAGCAGTACTTC	CASSFDAGGDEQYF
TRBV7-6	TRBJ2-5	-	-	TGTGCCAGCAGCTTTACTCTAGCGTCACAAGAGACCCAGTACTTC	CASSFTLASQETQYF
TRBV18	TRBJ2-1	TRBD2	-	TGTGCCAGCTCACCACCGAGCGGGGGCTACAATGAGCAGTTCTTC	CASSPPSGGYNEQFF
TRBV11-2	TRBJ1-1	-	-	TGTGCCAGCAGCTCTGGACAGATCGCCGGGAACACTGAAGCTTTCTTT	CASSSGQIAGNTEAFF
TRBV20-1	TRBJ2-3	-	once	TGCAGTGCTAGTGAGACAACAGATACGCAGTATTTT	CSASETTDTQYF
TRBV30	TRBJ1-1	TRBD1	once	TGTGCCTGGAATCAGGGGGGCACTGAAGCTTTCTTT	CAWNQGGTEAFF
TRBV9	TRBJ1-5	-	once	TGTGCCAGCAGCGTAGGTGTCTCGCCAGGGCAGCCCCAGCATTTT	CASSVGVSPGQPQHF
TRBV11-2	TRBJ1-1	TRBD1	-	TGTGCCAGCAGCTTGGACAGGATCGGCACTGAAGCTTTCTTT	CASSLDRIGTEAFF
TRBV9	TRBJ2-2	TRBD1	-	TGTGCCAGCAGCAAACAGGGGGCGGCATTGGTCGGGGAGCTGTTTTTT	CASSKQGAALVGELFF
TRBV30	TRBJ1-3	TRBD1	-	TGTGCCTGTACACCTAGGGGGCTTGGAAACACCATATATTTT	CACTPRGLGNTIYF
TRBV3-1/TRBV3-2	TRBJ1-1	TRBD1	-	TGTGCCAGCAGCCAAGATTGGGCAGGGGGCGAGTATGGTGAAGCTTTCTTT	CASSQDWAGGEYGEAFF
TRBV5-1	TRBJ2-2	TRBD1	-	TGCGCCAGCAGCACGGGACAGGGGGCGAGCACCGGGGAGCTGTTTTTT	CASSTGQGASTGELFF
TRBV3-1/TRBV3-2	TRBJ2-1	TRBD1	-	TGTGCCAGCAGCCAAGGTATCAGGGGGGAGCAGTTCTTC	CASSQGIRGEQFF
TRBV19	TRBJ2-3	TRBD1	-	TGTGCCAGTTCGTGGGGACAGGGGGCGCGTCTAGATACGCAGTATTTT	CASSWGQGARLDTQYF
TRBV19	TRBJ1-5	TRBD1	once	TGTGCCAGTACTCCCGGACAGGGCGGCAATCAGCCCCAGCATTTT	CASTPGQGGNQPQHF
TRBV5-1	TRBJ1-5	TRBD1	-	TGCGCCAGCAGCACGGGACAGGGGGCTAATCAGCCCCAGCATTTT	CASSTGQGANQPQHF
TRBV20-1	TRBJ1-1	-	once	TGCAGTGCAAGTCCCGGGACATTTAACACTGAAGCTTTCTTT	CSASPGTFNTEAFF
TRBV7-8	TRBJ2-7	TRBD1	few	TGTGCCAGCAGCTCTCGAAGGGACAGCCACGAGCAGTACTTC	CASSSRRDSHEQYF
TRBV7-9	TRBJ1-3	-	-	TGTGCCAGCAGCTTATTTAAGGGGCCTGGGTCTGGAAACACCATATATTTT	CASSLFKGPGSGNTIYF
TRBV10-3	TRBJ1-1	-	-	TGTGCCATCAGTGTACAGCCGAACACTGAAGCTTTCTTT	CAISVQPNTEAFF
TRBV29-1	TRBJ1-2	-	-	TGCAGCGTTGAGAGGTCAAACTATGGCTACACCTTC	CSVERSNYGYTF
TRBV4-2	TRBJ2-3	TRBD2	-	TGTGCCAGCAGCCAAGATAAAACTAGCGGGGGGGCGACGCAGTATTTT	CASSQDKTSGGATQYF
TRBV3-1/TRBV3-2	TRBJ2-5	TRBD1	-	TGTGCCAGCAGTCTAGGACAGGGTATATCGGAGACCCAGTACTTC	CASSLGQGISETQYF
TRBV19	TRBJ2-1	TRBD2	-	TGTGCCAGTAGTATTTGGACTAGCGGGGCCAGCTCCTACAATGAGCAGTTCTTC	CASSIWTSGASSYNEQFF
TRBV15	TRBJ2-3	-	-	TGTGCCACCAGCAGAGACCCAGGGGCAGATACGCAGTATTTT	CATSRDPGADTQYF
TRBV20-1	TRBJ1-1	-	-	TGCAGTGCTAGTTACGGGGGAGGAACTGAAGCTTTCTTT	CSASYGGGTEAFF
TRBV6-5	TRBJ1-3	-	once	TGTGCCAGCAGTTACTCGAGTTCAGGCTCTGGAAACACCATATATTTT	CASSYSSSGSGNTIYF
TRBV3-1/TRBV3-2	TRBJ1-6	-	-	TGTGCCAGCAGCCAAGAGTACAGGTCTAATTCACCCCTCCACTTT	CASSQEYRSNSPLHF
TRBV24-1	TRBJ2-1	TRBD2	-	TGTGCCACCAGTGAACTAGCGGGTAAGCAGTTCTTC	CATSELAGKQFF
TRBV4-2	TRBJ1-5	-	few	TGTGCCAGCAGCCAAGATAGAGAATTCGGGCAGCCCCAGCATTTT	CASSQDREFGQPQHF
TRBV5-8	TRBJ1-5	-	-	TGTGCCAGCAGCTTGGAACAGATTAGCAATCAGCCCCAGCATTTT	CASSLEQISNQPQHF
TRBV19	TRBJ1-1	TRBD1	-	TGTGCCAGTAGTATAGGTGCAAGGGACAGGGTAATCACTGAAGCTTTCTTT	CASSIGARDRVITEAFF
TRBV28	TRBJ1-5	TRBD1	-	TGTGCCAGCAGTTTATACATTCCGGGACAGGGCTCTTTT	CASSLYIPGQGSF
TRBV6-2/TRBV6-3	TRBJ2-3	TRBD2	-	TGTGCCAGCAGTTCCCCCGGACTAGCGGGGGGGGGTACGCAGTATTTT	CASSSPGLAGGGTQYF
TRBV3-1/TRBV3-2	TRBJ2-7	-	-	TGTGCCAGCAGCCAAGAAGTCAGGGCCTACGAGCAGTACTTC	CASSQEVRAYEQYF
TRBV10-3	TRBJ1-1	TRBD1	-	TGTGCCATCAGGCTGGACAGGGGGAGCACTGAAGCTTTCTTT	CAIRLDRGSTEAFF
TRBV5-6	TRBJ1-2	-	-	TGTGCCAGCAGCGGGGAGCAGTACTATGGCTACACCTTC	CASSGEQYYGYTF
TRBV2	TRBJ1-2	TRBD1	-	TGTGCCAGCAGTGAGGACAGGGCTGGCGGCTACACCTTC	CASSEDRAGGYTF
TRBV29-1	TRBJ1-1	-	-	TGCAGCGTTTGCCTAGGGGGGGGTAGGACTGAAGCTTTCTTT	CSVCLGGGRTEAFF
TRBV6-5	TRBJ2-7	TRBD1	-	TGTGCCAGCCTCCGCCACGACAGGGGATCCTACGAGCAGTACTTC	CASLRHDRGSYEQYF
TRBV5-1	TRBJ1-5	TRBD1	few	TGCGCCAGCAGCTTGGACGGGACAGCCAATCAGCCCCAGCATTTT	CASSLDGTANQPQHF
TRBV10-3	TRBJ1-4	TRBD1	-	TGTGCCATCAGTGACCCGGGACAGGGTCTTGAAAAACTGTTTTTT	CAISDPGQGLEKLFF
TRBV10-3	TRBJ1-2	-	-	TGTGCCATCAGTTCCCCCGGGGATAGGGATGGCTACACCTTC	CAISSPGDRDGYTF
TRBV9	TRBJ2-1	TRBD2	-	TGTGCCAGCTCTCGGGGGGACCACAATGAGCAGTTCTTC	CASSRGDHNEQFF
TRBV4-1	TRBJ1-1	-	once	TGCGCCAGCAGCCCCCGACTGGCGATCGCTGAAGCTTTCTTT	CASSPRLAIAEAFF
TRBV9	TRBJ1-3	TRBD1	-	TGTGCCAGCAGCCCCAACAGGGGGCGAGGAAACACCATATATTTT	CASSPNRGRGNTIYF
TRBV6-5	TRBJ1-2	-	few	TGTGCCAGCAGAGCAACAGGGAACTATGGCTACACCTTC	CASRATGNYGYTF
TRBV18	TRBJ2-5	TRBD1	-	TGTGCCAGCTCACCGGGCAGGGGGCTAGGAGAGACCCAGTACTTC	CASSPGRGLGETQYF
TRBV6-6	TRBJ1-1	-	-	TGTGCCAGCAGTTACTCGAACCGGCGGGTGAACACTGAAGCTTTCTTT	CASSYSNRRVNTEAFF
TRBV25-1	TRBJ1-2	-	-	TGTGCCAGCAGTGAATTCATCGGGTATGGCTACACCTTC	CASSEFIGYGYTF
TRBV19	TRBJ1-5	TRBD1	-	TGTGCCAGTAGGAACAGGGGGGGTACGGGCAATCAGCCCCAGCATTTT	CASRNRGGTGNQPQHF